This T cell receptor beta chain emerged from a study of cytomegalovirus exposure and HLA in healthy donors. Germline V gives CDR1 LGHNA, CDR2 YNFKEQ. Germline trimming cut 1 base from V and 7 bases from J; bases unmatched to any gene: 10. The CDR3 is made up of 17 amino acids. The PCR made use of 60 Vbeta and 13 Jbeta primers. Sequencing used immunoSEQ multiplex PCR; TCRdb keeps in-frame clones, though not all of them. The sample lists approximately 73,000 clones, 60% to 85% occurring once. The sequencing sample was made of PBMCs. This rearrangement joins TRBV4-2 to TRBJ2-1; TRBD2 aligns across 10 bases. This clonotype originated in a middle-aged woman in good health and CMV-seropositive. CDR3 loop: CASSQVAASGSGNEQFF. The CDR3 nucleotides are TGTGCCAGCAGCCAAGTTGCGGCTAGCGGGAGTGGGAATGAGCAGTTCTTC.